This passage covers 18 T cell receptor beta chains from one sample sequenced in a study of Ad26.COV2.S vaccination and SARS-CoV-2 variants. Using immunoSEQ multiplex PCR, the repertoire was profiled, and TCRdb retains in-frame clones only, with some absent. The table has approximately 150,000 clones, 86% seen once; the top ten hold around 5%. Here the sequenced sample was peripheral blood, taken after recovery from COVID-19. The origin of the receptors is a human donor who had recovered from COVID-19.

This clone was detected only once. This chain uses TRBV27 with TRBJ2-1; D is tentatively TRBD1 or TRBD2 (5 bases each). The germline V gene encodes CDR1 MNHEY and CDR2 SMNVEV (reference sequence). The CDR3 is made up of 16 amino acids. The V gene lost 2 bases and the J gene lost 3 bases, with 14 bases spanning the gap. As DNA, the CDR3 is TGTGCCAGCAGTTTACCTTTACGGGACGGCTACAATGAGCAGTTCTTC. Translation: CASSLPLRDGYNEQFF.

This clone was counted a single time. The chain has TRBV7-9 and TRBJ2-2; D might be TRBD2 (6 bases). Trimming removed 4 bases at V and 6 bases at J, with 6 bases between. The CDR3 has 12 amino acids. The germline CDR1 and CDR2 sequences are SEHNR and FQNEAQ (reference sequence). The CDR3 here is CASSSGAGELFF. The CDR3 DNA is TGTGCCAGCAGCTCGGGGGCCGGGGAGCTGTTTTTT. The full variable domain, with the rest looked up from reference TRBV7-9 and TRBJ2-2, is DTGVSQNPRHKITKRGQNVTFRCDPISEHNRLYWYRQTLGQGPEFLTYFQNEAQLEKSRLLSDRFSAERPKGSFSTLEIQRTEQGDSAMYLCASSSGAGELFFGEGSRLTVL.

The V and J genes are TRBV21-1 and TRBJ1-2; TRBD1 is taken as the D call from the table, unchecked against the DNA. TRBV21-1 is marked as a pseudogene. The CDR3 totals 16 residues. In nucleotides, the CDR3 is TGTGCCAGCAGCAACTGCACCGGGACAGGGAAGTATGGCTACACCTTC. Translating it yields CASSNCTGTGKYGYTF.

The chain uses TRBV5-1 and TRBJ2-3; TRBD2 might be the D (5 bases). Trimming removed 3 bases from V and 6 bases from J, with 14 bases in between. The CDR3 extends over 14 amino acids. The germline CDR1 and CDR2 sequences are SGHRS and YFSETQ. This CDR3 is CASSWSGGEDTQYF. The CDR3 nucleotides are TGCGCCAGCAGCTGGAGCGGTGGCGAGGATACGCAGTATTTT.

The CDR3 sequence: CSARGGQVGGNTEAFF. DNA for the CDR3: TGCAGCGCAAGAGGAGGACAGGTGGGGGGGAACACTGAAGCTTTCTTT. V usage is TRBV29-1 and J usage is TRBJ1-1; TRBD1 matches at 7 bases. The germline V gene encodes CDR1 SQVTM and CDR2 ANQGSEA. CDR3 length: 16 amino acids. V dropped 7 bases and J dropped 1; count of bases not matched to a gene: 15. The variable domain in full, with the rest retrieved from reference TRBV29-1 and TRBJ1-1, is SAVISQKPSRDICQRGTSLTIQCQVDSQVTMMFWYRQQPGQSLTLIATANQGSEATYESGFVIDKFPISRPNLTFSTLTVSNMSPEDSSIYLCSARGGQVGGNTEAFFGQGTRLTVV.

CDR3 residues: CASSLFPSSDTQYF. In DNA, the CDR3 is TGTGCCAGCAGCTTATTTCCTAGCTCAGATACGCAGTATTTT. This chain joins TRBV11-2 and TRBJ2-3, with a weak D call TRBD2 (5 bases). The CDR3 consists of 14 residues. Germline V lookup: CDR1 SGHAT, CDR2 FQNNGV. Deletions cut 2 bases from V and 4 bases from J, with 10 bases between.

The chain has TRBV12-3 or TRBV12-4 and TRBJ1-2; D uncertain. The CDR3 length is 13 residues. The germline V and J ends were trimmed by 5 bases and 7 bases, with 14 bases remaining between them. The CDR3 bases are TGTGCCAGCAGTCCCCCCCTTCGCGGTGGCTACACCTTC. Residues: CASSPPLRGGYTF.

The rearrangement links TRBV4-3 to TRBJ2-2, with D unresolved. Per the germline V gene, CDR1 is LGHNA and CDR2 is YSLEER. V dropped 1 base and J dropped 3 bases, with 6 bases sitting between them. This CDR3 contains 14 residues. Here the CDR3 reads CASSQGDDTGELFF. The CDR3, as DNA: TGCGCCAGCAGCCAAGGCGATGACACCGGGGAGCTGTTTTTT.

DNA of the CDR3: TGTGCCAGCAGCCAAGAACGGGTCAACACCGGGGAGCTGTTTTTT. It codes for CASSQERVNTGELFF. The J gene is TRBJ2-2, the V gene TRBV3-1 (or the pseudogene TRBV3-2); no firm D call. The V and J ends lost 0 bases and 2 bases respectively, with 7 bases between them. Germline assignment: CDR1 LGHDT and CDR2 YNNKEL (reference sequence). The CDR3 runs to 15 residues.

J is TRBJ2-7 and V is TRBV3-1 (or the pseudogene TRBV3-2); 11 bases map to TRBD1. V lost 4 bases, J lost 7 bases, and 6 bases stayed unmatched. Germline-derived CDR1 and CDR2 are LGHDT and YNNKEL (reference sequence). This CDR3 region has 14 residues. DNA of the CDR3: TGTGCCAGCAGCCCAGGGACAGGGGGGCGGGAGCAGTACTTC. This sequence encodes CASSPGTGGREQYF.

This clone was found a few times. The CDR3 reads CASPLYGFANTGELFF. CDR3 in DNA: TGTGCCAGCCCTCTATACGGATTCGCGAACACCGGGGAGCTGTTTTTT. V is TRBV7-2 and J is TRBJ2-2; D is uncertain. Trimming took off 8 bases at V and 0 bases at J, with 16 bases between the two ends. Germline assignment: CDR1 SGHTA and CDR2 FQGNSA. The CDR3 is 16 residues long.

This clone was detected once. CDR3 protein: CASSPGGESPLHF. CDR3 DNA: TGTGCCAGCTCCCCTGGGGGGGAATCACCCCTCCACTTT. The rearrangement uses TRBV18 and TRBJ1-6; a possible D gene is TRBD1 (5 bases). The CDR3 sequence is 13 residues long. The germline gives CDR1 KGHSH, CDR2 LQKENI. Trimming left V 6 bases short and J 10 bases short, with 13 bases between.

CDR3 in DNA: TGTGCCAGTAGGCCTAACGGACAGGTCGGGCGCAATCAGCCCCAGCATTTT. It codes for CASRPNGQVGRNQPQHF. V and J are TRBV19 and TRBJ1-5; 7 bases match TRBD1. Germline trimming cut 6 bases from V and 2 bases from J; bases unmatched to any gene: 13. CDR1 is LNHDA, CDR2 SQIVND, per germline (reference sequence). The CDR3 covers 17 residues.

The V call is TRBV30, the J call TRBJ2-3; a possible D gene is TRBD2 (5 bases). This CDR3 is 14 amino acids long. Between the trimmed V and J ends, which lost 6 bases and 0 bases, there was a span of 13 bases. The germline V gene encodes CDR1 GTSNPN and CDR2 SVGIG (reference sequence). The CDR3 loop reads CACIPRESTDTQYF. The CDR3 nucleotides read TGTGCCTGCATTCCTCGGGAAAGCACAGATACGCAGTATTTT.

This chain uses TRBV4-1 with TRBJ2-7; D unresolved. V lost 5 bases to trimming and J lost 2 bases, with 10 bases between them. From germline, CDR1 is MGHRA and CDR2 YSYEKL. The length of the CDR3 is 13 residues. The CDR3 DNA reads as TGCGCCAGCAGCTATACTACCGCCTACGAGCAGTACTTC. It yields the protein CASSYTTAYEQYF.

The chain is built from TRBV6-2 or TRBV6-3 and TRBJ1-1; 9 positions agree with TRBD1. With 7 bases clipped from V and 6 bases from J, the junction kept 6 bases outside the gene matches. Germline V gene lookup returns CDR1 MNHEY and CDR2 SVGEGT. This CDR3 is 13 amino acids long. DNA of the CDR3: TGTGCCAGCAACCCTTGGACAGGGGCTGAAGCTTTCTTT. Protein product: CASNPWTGAEAFF.

The chain recombines TRBV6-2 or TRBV6-3 with TRBJ1-1; 7 bases are a match to TRBD1. V dropped 5 bases and J dropped 5; count of bases not matched to a gene: 2. Germline V CDR1 and CDR2: MNHEY, SVGEGT. This CDR3 spans 12 amino acids. The CDR3 coding sequence is TGTGCCAGCAGTGGGACAGTTACTGAAGCTTTCTTT. Its protein is CASSGTVTEAFF.

This sequence joins TRBV28 and TRBJ1-2, with 7 bases fitting TRBD1. Trimming cost V 6 bases and J 8 bases; bases outside gene matches: 9. The CDR3 extends over 13 amino acids. From germline, CDR1 is MDHEN and CDR2 SYDVKM. The CDR3 DNA reads as TGTGCCAGCAGGACCGGGACAGCTCTGGGCTACACCTTC. Its translation is CASRTGTALGYTF.